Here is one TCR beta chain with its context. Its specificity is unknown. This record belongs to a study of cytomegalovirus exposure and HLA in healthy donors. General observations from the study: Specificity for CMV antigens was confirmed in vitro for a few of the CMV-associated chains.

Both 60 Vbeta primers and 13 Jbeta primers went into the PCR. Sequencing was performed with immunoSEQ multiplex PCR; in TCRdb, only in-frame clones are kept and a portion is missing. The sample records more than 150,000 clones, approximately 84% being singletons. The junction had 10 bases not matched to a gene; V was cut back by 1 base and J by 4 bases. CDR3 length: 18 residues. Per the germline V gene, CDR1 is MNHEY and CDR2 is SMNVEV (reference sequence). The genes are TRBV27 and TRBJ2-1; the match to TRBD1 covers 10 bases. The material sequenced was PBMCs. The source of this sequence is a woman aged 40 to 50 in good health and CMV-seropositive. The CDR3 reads CASSLFGDRGHLYNEQFF. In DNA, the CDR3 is TGTGCCAGCAGTTTATTTGGGGACAGGGGACACCTATACAATGAGCAGTTCTTC.